This is a list of T cell receptor beta chains from one sample in a study of blood T cell repertoires in COVID-19. Data came from immunoSEQ multiplex PCR; TCRdb stores just in-frame clones and leaves some out. The sample holds about 300,000 clones, over 75% seen once. Material: PBMCs or T cells enriched from blood (not recorded which). The origin of the receptors is a man under 40 who had recovered from COVID-19. CDR3s include the opening cysteine and the closing phenylalanine or tryptophan. A D gene is named only where the DNA matches it firmly. Size is stated for part of the rows, as once, few or many counts, or as a class when the clone is expanded.

NA	TRBV3-1/TRBV3-2	TRBJ1-1	TRBD1	TGTGCCAGCAGCCAGGGGTGGACAGGGGCATTAGCTTTCTTT	CASSQGWTGALAFF
NA	TRBV5-1	TRBJ1-5	TRBD1	TGCGCCAGCAGCGCCGCAGGGGGTAATCAGCCCCAGCATTTT	CASSAAGGNQPQHF
once	TRBV19	TRBJ1-2	TRBD1	TGTGCCAGTAGCCGCAGGGGGCCTTCCTATGGCTACACCTTC	CASSRRGPSYGYTF
few	TRBV5-5	TRBJ1-2	NA	TGTGCCAGCAGCGAGACAACTAACTATGGCTACACCTTC	CASSETTNYGYTF
few	TRBV19	TRBJ1-4	TRBD1	TGTGCCAGTAAATCCGGGACAGGAAACAGGAATGAAAAACTGTTTTTT	CASKSGTGNRNEKLFF
NA	TRBV2	TRBJ1-4	TRBD1	TGTGCCAGCAGTCCGGGACAGGGGTATTCCACTAATGAAAAACTGTTTTTT	CASSPGQGYSTNEKLFF
NA	TRBV6-5	TRBJ1-1	NA	TGTGCCAGCAGTTCGGGGGTCTCTACCACTGAAGCTTTCTTT	CASSSGVSTTEAFF
NA	TRBV5-6	TRBJ2-3	TRBD2	TGTGCCAGCAGCACCATGGCAGCGGGGGGCACAGATACGCAGTATTTT	CASSTMAAGGTDTQYF
NA	TRBV27	TRBJ1-5	NA	TGTGCCAGCAGTTGGGCTCACAATCAGCCCCAGCATTTT	CASSWAHNQPQHF
NA	TRBV5-1	TRBJ2-6	NA	TGCGCCAGCAGCTTGTCGTACTACCGAGGGGCCAACGTCCTGACTTTC	CASSLSYYRGANVLTF
NA	TRBV5-8	TRBJ1-3	TRBD1	TGTGCCAGCAGCGCGGGACAGGTCCCTGGAAACACCATATATTTT	CASSAGQVPGNTIYF
NA	TRBV19	TRBJ2-7	TRBD1	TGTGTCTCAGTACTCGGGACAGGGGGCCACGAGCAGTACTTC	CVSVLGTGGHEQYF
NA	TRBV25-1	TRBJ2-1	NA	TGTGCCAGCAGCCGGGACTTAGCGAGTAACGAGCAGTTCTTC	CASSRDLASNEQFF
NA	TRBV7-9	TRBJ1-5	NA	TGTGCCAGCAGCTTAGGGGGACACCCTAGCAATCAGCCCCAGCATTTT	CASSLGGHPSNQPQHF
NA	TRBV3-1/TRBV3-2	TRBJ2-5	TRBD1	TGTGCCAGCAGCCTCAGACAGGGGGGAGAAAAGACCCAGTACTTC	CASSLRQGGEKTQYF
NA	TRBV10-2	TRBJ1-4	TRBD1	TGCGCCAGCAGTGACCCTTTGACAGGGAACCGAATGATCGGACTGTTTTTT	CASSDPLTGNRMIGLFF
NA	TRBV27	TRBJ2-7	TRBD1	TGTGCCAGCAGTCCGGACAGGGGGTCCCCGGTTGACGAGCAGTACTTC	CASSPDRGSPVDEQYF
NA	TRBV24-1	TRBJ1-2	NA	TGTGCCACCAGTGATTTCCGGGACTCCTTTCCCTATGGCTACACCTTC	CATSDFRDSFPYGYTF
NA	TRBV19	TRBJ2-3	NA	TGTGCCAGTAGTTCATCCGGAGGGCCAGATACGCAGTATTTT	CASSSSGGPDTQYF
NA	TRBV5-5	TRBJ2-3	NA	TGTGCCAGCAGCTCCTTACAGGGATTGGATACGCAGTATTTT	CASSSLQGLDTQYF
NA	TRBV4-1	TRBJ1-1	TRBD1	TGCGCCAGCAGCCACTCACAGGGGACTGAAGCTTTCTTT	CASSHSQGTEAFF
NA	TRBV6-5	TRBJ1-2	NA	TGTGCCAGCAGCCTGAGGGCCAGCTATGGCTACACCTTC	CASSLRASYGYTF
NA	TRBV7-6	TRBJ1-1	TRBD1	TGTGCCAGCAGCTCAAGGCGGACAGGGGGGGACACTGAAGCTTTCTTT	CASSSRRTGGDTEAFF
once	TRBV28	TRBJ1-6	TRBD1	TGTGCCAGCAGTTCTCCGGACAGGGGTAATTCACCCCTCCACTTT	CASSSPDRGNSPLHF
NA	TRBV5-1	TRBJ2-3	NA	TGCGCCAGCAGCCCCGTTACCGAGCCAGATACGCAGTATTTT	CASSPVTEPDTQYF
NA	TRBV12-3/TRBV12-4	TRBJ1-1	NA	TGTGCCAGCAGCCGAGGACACCCCACTGAAGCTTTCTTT	CASSRGHPTEAFF
NA	TRBV29-1	TRBJ1-5	NA	TGCAGCGTTGCGGACACCGGAGGGGTTGGCAATCAGCCCCAGCATTTT	CSVADTGGVGNQPQHF
once	TRBV19	TRBJ1-1	NA	TGTGCCAGTAGACCGACAGGCTGGAACACTGAAGCTTTCTTT	CASRPTGWNTEAFF
NA	TRBV30	TRBJ1-4	NA	TGTGCCTGGAGTGAGCAGGGCTTTAATGAAAAACTGTTTTTT	CAWSEQGFNEKLFF
NA	TRBV9	TRBJ2-7	NA	TGTGCCAGCAGCGAGGAGGCCTCTGCCCCGACCCTTTACGAGCAGTACTTC	CASSEEASAPTLYEQYF
NA	TRBV18	TRBJ1-3	NA	TGTGCCAGCTCACCACAAGCAGGTCCTGGAAACACCATATATTTT	CASSPQAGPGNTIYF
NA	TRBV5-6	TRBJ1-4	NA	TGTGCCAGCACCGGTCGGGGGGCGCGTGAAAAACTGTTTTTT	CASTGRGAREKLFF
NA	TRBV21-1	TRBJ1-6	NA	TGTGCCAGCAGCAAAGTAGGAACAGGATGTTATAATTCACCCCTCCACTTT	CASSKVGTGCYNSPLHF
NA	TRBV27	TRBJ1-5	TRBD1	TGTGCCAGCAGTTTATCGGGACAGGGAGTTCAGCCCCAGCATTTT	CASSLSGQGVQPQHF
NA	TRBV27	TRBJ1-1	NA	TGTGCCAGCAGCCCCACCCGATTGCAGGGCCGCACTGAAGCTTTCTTT	CASSPTRLQGRTEAFF
NA	TRBV5-8	TRBJ1-2	TRBD1	TGTGCCAGCAGCCATGGACAGGGCGGCTATGGCTACACCTTC	CASSHGQGGYGYTF
NA	TRBV7-9	TRBJ1-2	TRBD1	TGTGCCAGCAGCTTACTGGGACAGAGAGACTATGGCTACACCTTC	CASSLLGQRDYGYTF
NA	TRBV2	TRBJ2-3	NA	TGTGCCAGCAGTGCCTATCAAGATACGCAGTATTTT	CASSAYQDTQYF
NA	TRBV29-1	TRBJ1-4	NA	TGCAGCGTTGAACGGACAGAAAAACTGTTTTTT	CSVERTEKLFF